Detailed here is one T cell receptor (beta chain). Its target is unknown. This sample is drawn from a study of T cell responses to AZD1222 COVID-19 vaccine. Study-wide results and caveats: Mostly white British, mostly female donors; authors suggested clonal diversity may be underestimated. The study reported that nearly half of spike-specific TCRs target unmutated variant regions.

Sequenced by immunoSEQ multiplex PCR; TCRdb stores in-frame clones only, minus some. The repertoire holds around 140,000 clones, with about 91% as singletons. This receptor was taken from an adult who received the AZD1222 COVID-19 vaccine. The sequenced sample was peripheral blood, obtained 28 days after the second AZD1222 dose.

CDR3 amino acids: CASSTTGLAANTGELFF. The CDR3 region has the DNA TGTGCCAGTAGTACGACGGGACTAGCGGCGAACACCGGGGAGCTGTTTTTT. The chain recombines TRBV19 with TRBJ2-2, with TRBD2 matching over 11 bases. Germline loops: CDR1 LNHDA, CDR2 SQIVND (reference sequence). The J segment lost 0 bases and the V segment lost 4 bases, leaving 4 bases of the junction unmatched. The CDR3 consists of 17 residues.